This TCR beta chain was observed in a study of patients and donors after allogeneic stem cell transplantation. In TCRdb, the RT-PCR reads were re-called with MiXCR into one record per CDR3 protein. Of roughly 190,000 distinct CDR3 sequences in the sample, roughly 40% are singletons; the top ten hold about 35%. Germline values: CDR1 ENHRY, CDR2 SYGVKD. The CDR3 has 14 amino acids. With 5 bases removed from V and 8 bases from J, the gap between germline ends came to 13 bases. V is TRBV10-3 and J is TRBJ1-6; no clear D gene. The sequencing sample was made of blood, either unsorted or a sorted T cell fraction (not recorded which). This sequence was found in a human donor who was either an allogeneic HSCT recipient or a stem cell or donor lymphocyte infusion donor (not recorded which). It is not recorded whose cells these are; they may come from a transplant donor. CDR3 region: CAISLKQTDSPLHF. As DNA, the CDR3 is TGTGCCATCAGTCTCAAACAGACGGATTCACCCCTCCACTTT.